The source of this T cell receptor (beta chain) is a study of T cells in Graves' hyperthyroidism and ophthalmopathy. Study-level points and caveats: Blood held most thyroid clonotypes expanded above 0.001 frequency. Patients with ophthalmopathy were separated from those with stable hyperthyroidism by a 13 V-J model. With a median lead of about 6.9 months before onset, the model predicted ophthalmopathy.

From RNA transcripts, TCR beta CDR3 regions were amplified. The HTBI set primed first-round TCR CDR3 RT-PCR. TCRdb redid the calling of the multiplex PCR reads with MiXCR, one entry per CDR3 protein. The sample has about 560,000 distinct CDR3 sequences, 16% seen once. Concerning this clonotype: Antigen specificity is unknown.

This CDR3 comprises 14 residues. The V gene end was trimmed by 2 bases and the J gene end by 10 bases; junction bases not matched to a gene: 4. The germline V gene has CDR1 SGHRS and CDR2 YFSETQ. The PBMCs were taken from approximately 9.7 ml of fresh peripheral blood. This chain joins TRBV5-1 and TRBJ1-4; 11 nucleotides match TRBD1. The sample consisted of blood. The sequence derives from a woman aged 18-29 years with Graves' hyperthyroidism. The CDR3 nucleotides are TGCGCCAGCAGCTTAGAAGGGACAGGGGGAAAACTGTTTTTT. The encoded protein is CASSLEGTGGKLFF.